These T cell receptor beta chains were read from a single sample in a study of blood T cell repertoires in COVID-19. The protocol was immunoSEQ multiplex PCR, while the TCRdb copy is restricted to in-frame clones and leaves out a portion. The repertoire holds 290,000 or so clones, with 90% to 95% as singletons. The sample comprised peripheral blood. The receptor source for this set is a woman in her twenties or thirties with COVID-19, enrolled during active disease. Each CDR3 is given without its conserved first and last residue. Each record gives: CDR3 length, J gene, V gene, CDR3 protein.

length: 13; J: TRBJ2-7; V: TRBV9; CDR3: ASSVGGRGRYEQY
length: 13; J: TRBJ2-5; V: TRBV30; CDR3: AWSVLAGPQETQY
length: 11; J: TRBJ1-1; V: TRBV5-5; CDR3: ASSTTGNTEAF
length: 12; J: TRBJ2-7; V: TRBV6-5; CDR3: ASRNTGASYEQY
length: 11; J: TRBJ2-2; V: TRBV7-8; CDR3: ASSLLATGELF
length: 14; J: TRBJ2-3; V: TRBV15; CDR3: ATSRRTGGLTDTQY
length: 13; J: TRBJ1-2; V: TRBV6-1; CDR3: ASSEIGAGRGGYT
length: 11; J: TRBJ1-1; V: TRBV18; CDR3: ASSWGENTEAF
length: 13; J: TRBJ1-2; V: TRBV13; CDR3: ASSLVVGPNYGYT
length: 12; J: TRBJ1-2; V: TRBV5-1; CDR3: ASSLGTGGYGYT
length: 17; J: TRBJ2-2; V: TRBV9; CDR3: ASSERPGGQARDTGELF
length: 14; J: TRBJ1-1; V: TRBV4-1; CDR3: ASSPRGDRGSTEAF
length: 17; J: TRBJ2-2; V: TRBV10-3; CDR3: AISSPGLAGGKNTGELF
length: 13; J: TRBJ1-5; V: TRBV11-2; CDR3: ASSLYSGGNQPQH
length: 11; J: TRBJ1-2; V: TRBV7-9; CDR3: ASSLDGAYGYT
length: 14; J: TRBJ2-3; V: TRBV9; CDR3: ASSVGGRRFTDTQY
length: 9; J: TRBJ1-3; V: TRBV12-3/TRBV12-4; CDR3: ASSQYRARY
length: 12; J: TRBJ2-1; V: TRBV9; CDR3: ASSPEGREDEQF
length: 13; J: TRBJ1-2; V: TRBV6-1; CDR3: ASSEFTGPNYGYT
length: 13; J: TRBJ2-3; V: TRBV28; CDR3: ASTLGTGNTDTQY
length: 15; J: TRBJ2-3; V: TRBV3-1/TRBV3-2; CDR3: ASSLRTSGRGADTQY
length: 12; J: TRBJ1-2; V: TRBV19; CDR3: ASSIIQGNYGYT
length: 14; J: TRBJ1-6; V: TRBV27; CDR3: ASRVDRGDNYSPLH
length: 12; J: TRBJ1-5; V: TRBV19; CDR3: ASRGESRNQPQH
length: 11; J: TRBJ1-1; V: TRBV12-5; CDR3: ASGGGLNTEAF
length: 12; J: TRBJ1-3; V: TRBV28; CDR3: ASSLSQGGNTIY
length: 13; J: TRBJ1-6; V: TRBV2; CDR3: ASTRQGVIDSPLH
length: 12; J: TRBJ1-2; V: TRBV7-6; CDR3: ASSLKGDGAGYT
length: 16; J: TRBJ1-5; V: TRBV9; CDR3: ASSLRTGSINSNQPQH
length: 14; J: TRBJ2-2; V: TRBV7-9; CDR3: ASSFSSSRNTGELF